Presented here are 24 T cell receptor beta chains from one specimen sequenced in a study of neoadjuvant nivolumab and ipilimumab in lung cancer. The method was immunoSEQ multiplex PCR; TCRdb's version includes in-frame clones alone and lacks a portion of them. The table has roughly 32,000 clones, roughly 90% seen once. The specimen was peripheral blood, collected after neoadjuvant nivolumab, alone or with ipilimumab, at or shortly before surgery. The receptors come from an adult with non-small cell lung cancer.

The chain is built from TRBV4-1 and TRBJ2-6, with unresolved D. This CDR3 has 18 amino acids. Trimming removed 3 bases from V and 0 bases from J, with 15 bases in between. Germline V gives CDR1 MGHRA, CDR2 YSYEKL. The CDR3 region is CASSQGLRVRSGANVLTF. The CDR3 coding sequence is TGCGCCAGCAGCCAGGGCCTCCGGGTACGCTCTGGGGCCAACGTCCTGACTTTC.

The rearrangement links TRBV7-9 to TRBJ2-1; D is ambiguous. Per germline, CDR1 SEHNR and CDR2 FQNEAQ (reference sequence). The CDR3 spans 18 residues. V lost 1 base to trimming and J lost 0 bases, with 16 bases between them. CDR3 protein: CASSLGITASGSYNEQFF. The CDR3 nucleotides read TGTGCCAGCAGCTTAGGTATTACAGCCTCTGGCTCCTACAATGAGCAGTTCTTC.

The V call is TRBV18, the J call TRBJ2-7; D ambiguous. There are 13 residues in the CDR3. Trimming shortened V by 1 base and J by 4 bases, and 8 bases separated the two germline ends. Germline lookup yields CDR1 KGHSH and CDR2 LQKENI. DNA for the CDR3: TGTGCCAGCTCACCACTCGGCGCGTACGAGCAGTACTTC. Translating gives CASSPLGAYEQYF.

The chain joins TRBV6-1 to TRBJ2-7; 7 nucleotides line up with TRBD2. This CDR3 spans 17 amino acids. Trimming took 1 base from V and 5 from J; bases not matched to a gene: 14. Germline CDR1 reads MNHNS; CDR2 reads SASEGT. The CDR3 reads CASSEGLAVFMDDEQYF. The CDR3 coding sequence is TGTGCCAGCAGTGAAGGGCTAGCGGTCTTCATGGACGACGAGCAGTACTTC.

This clone was counted once. The chain couples TRBV18 to TRBJ2-2; no firm D call. Germline V gene sequence: CDR1 KGHSH, CDR2 LQKENI. With 4 bases removed from V and 0 bases from J, the gap between germline ends came to 9 bases. The CDR3 loop spans 15 amino acids. DNA for the CDR3: TGTGCCAGCTCACTGAACGTAGCGAACACCGGGGAGCTGTTTTTT. Translated, it gives CASSLNVANTGELFF.

This clone was found once. The chain joins TRBV9 to TRBJ1-2; D is unresolved. The CDR3 extends over 15 amino acids. Trimming removed 0 bases at V and 5 bases at J, with 14 bases between. In germline, CDR1 is SGDLS, CDR2 YYNGEE. Here the CDR3 DNA reads TGTGCCAGCAGCGTAGCCAACTCCCCCGGGTATGGCTACACCTTC. Residues: CASSVANSPGYGYTF.

Concerning this clone: The junction shows a germline mismatch at one end, possibly a read error. The same CDR3 can be traced to other DNA sequences in this sample. This chain uses TRBV5-5 with TRBJ1-1; D perhaps matches TRBD1 (6 bases). The CDR3 covers 15 residues. Germline V gene sequence: CDR1 SGHKS, CDR2 YYEKEE (reference sequence). The CDR3 loop reads CASSAIQGRNTEAFF. CDR3 sequence (DNA): TGTGCCAGCAGCGCCATCCAGGGGAGGAACACTGAGGCTTTCTTT.

The rearrangement links TRBV5-6 to TRBJ2-1; 9 nucleotides line up with TRBD1. V dropped 4 bases and J dropped 14; count of bases not matched to a gene: 13. This CDR3 contains 14 residues. The V gene's germline CDR1 is SGHDT and CDR2 YYEEEE. The CDR3 loop is CASSIPRTGEEKFF. CDR3 nucleotide sequence: TGTGCCAGCAGCATACCCCGGACAGGGGAGGAAAAGTTCTTC. The variable domain in full, with the rest retrieved from reference TRBV5-6 and TRBJ2-1, is DAGVTQSPTHLIKTRGQQVTLRCSPKSGHDTVSWYQQALGQGPQFIFQYYEEEERQRGNFPDRFSGHQFPNYSSELNVNALLLGDSALYLCASSIPRTGEEKFFGPGTRLTVL.

The genes are TRBV11-2 and TRBJ2-1, with 7 bases fitting TRBD1. V shed 4 bases and J 3 bases; nucleotides not matched to a gene: 0. Germline CDR1 SGHAT, CDR2 FQNNGV. CDR3 length: 13 residues. The CDR3 region has the DNA TGTGCCAGCAGCTCAGGGGGCTACAATGAGCAGTTCTTC. Amino acids: CASSSGGYNEQFF.

The chain uses TRBV7-9 and TRBJ2-1; weak D call: TRBD1 (6 bases). Trimming shortened V by 7 bases and J by 6 bases, and 22 bases separated the two germline ends. This CDR3 spans 16 amino acids. Germline V gives CDR1 SEHNR, CDR2 FQNEAQ (reference sequence). The CDR3 sequence is CASTQQGMDPTNEQFF. In nucleotides, the CDR3 is TGTGCCAGCACCCAACAGGGAATGGACCCAACCAATGAGCAGTTCTTC.

The CDR3 loop is CASSPSNQETQYF. The CDR3 nucleotides read TGTGCCAGCAGTCCCTCGAACCAAGAGACCCAGTACTTC. V usage is TRBV11-2 and J usage is TRBJ2-5; D gene ambiguous. The CDR3 runs 13 residues. Germline V gives CDR1 SGHAT, CDR2 FQNNGV. V shed 6 bases and J shed 0 bases, with 8 bases lying between them.

The V and J genes are TRBV11-3 and TRBJ1-1; 7 positions match TRBD1. J was trimmed by 5 bases and V by 4 bases; bases with no gene match: 4. CDR3 size: 13 residues. Germline V gene data show CDR1 as SGHNT and CDR2 as YENEEA. CDR3 bases: TGTGCCAGCAGCTCAGGGGGGGAAACTGAAGCTTTCTTT. Translated: CASSSGGETEAFF.

V usage is TRBV7-7 and J usage is TRBJ1-3, with D perhaps TRBD1 (6 bases). Germline V gene lookup returns CDR1 SSHAT and CDR2 FNYEAQ (reference sequence). The CDR3 has 14 residues. V was pared by 5 bases and J by 8 bases, with 16 bases between. The CDR3 DNA is TGTGCCAGCAGCCCCACTCGACAGGCGGACACCATATATTTT. It codes for CASSPTRQADTIYF.

This chain uses TRBV5-4 with TRBJ2-2; 10 bases align to TRBD2. Germline lookup yields CDR1 SGHNT and CDR2 YYREEE (reference sequence). V was pared by 4 bases and J by 0 bases, with 3 bases of the junction left unmatched. The CDR3 length is 16 residues. The chain's CDR3 is CASSLGTSANTGELFF. CDR3 coding DNA: TGTGCCAGCAGCCTCGGGACTAGCGCGAACACCGGGGAGCTGTTTTTT.

The chain employs TRBV25-1 and TRBJ2-2; no clear D gene. Germline loops: CDR1 MGHDK, CDR2 SYGVNS. The CDR3 has 13 amino acids. V was pared by 7 bases and J by 0 bases, with 6 bases between. The CDR3 DNA sequence: TGTGCCAGCACCCATCCGAACACCGGGGAGCTGTTTTTT. It specifies CASTHPNTGELFF.

The V call is TRBV15, the J call TRBJ1-2; a weak D match, TRBD1 (6 bases). This CDR3 contains 16 residues. Trimming shortened V by 0 bases and J by 1 base, and 12 bases separated the two germline ends. Germline V lookup: CDR1 LNHNV, CDR2 YYDKDF (reference sequence). This CDR3 is CATSRDGDIFNYGYTF. Written as DNA, the CDR3 is TGTGCCACCAGCAGAGATGGGGACATTTTTAACTATGGCTACACCTTC. The full variable domain, with the rest looked up from reference TRBV15 and TRBJ1-2, is DAMVIQNPRYQVTQFGKPVTLSCSQTLNHNVMYWYQQKSSQAPKLLFHYYDKDFNNEADTPDNFQSRRPNTSFCFLDIRSPGLGDTAMYLCATSRDGDIFNYGYTFGSGTRLTVV.

The chain recombines TRBV18 with TRBJ2-3, with 12 bases fitting TRBD2. In germline, CDR1 is KGHSH, CDR2 LQKENI. V lost 2 bases and J lost 5; bases outside the gene matches: 8. CDR3 length: 17 residues. The CDR3 DNA sequence: TGTGCCAGCTCACCAATTGGGACTAGCGGGTTCGGAGATACGCAGTATTTT. Its translation: CASSPIGTSGFGDTQYF.

V usage is TRBV2 and J usage is TRBJ2-7; TRBD1 might be the D (6 bases). CDR1 is SNHLY and CDR2 is FYNNEI in the germline V gene. CDR3 size: 13 residues. V lost 7 bases and J 3 bases, leaving 13 bases between the germline ends. CDR3 amino acids: CASTFKGGYEQYF. DNA of the CDR3: TGTGCCAGCACTTTTAAAGGGGGCTACGAGCAGTACTTC.

The rearrangement uses TRBV5-1 and TRBJ2-5; D is uncertain. V was shortened by 1 base and J by 0 bases, with 7 bases between the two germline ends. Germline CDR1 reads SGHRS; CDR2 reads YFSETQ. The CDR3 is 14 amino acids. CDR3 residues: CASSLQRYQETQYF. DNA of the CDR3: TGCGCCAGCAGCTTGCAACGGTACCAAGAGACCCAGTACTTC.

The gene calls are TRBV5-1 and TRBJ2-5; D may be TRBD2 (7 bases). The CDR3 extends over 17 amino acids. Germline CDR1 reads SGHRS; CDR2 reads YFSETQ. Trimming removed 3 bases at V and 5 bases at J, with 23 bases between. Written as DNA, the CDR3 is TGCGCCAGCAGCTGGCGGCAGGGGCGCCGGGGAGGGGAGACCCAGTACTTC. Its translation is CASSWRQGRRGGETQYF.

This chain joins TRBV16 and TRBJ2-1, with D hard to call. CDR1 is KGHSY, CDR2 FQNENV, per germline. Trimming removed 1 base from V and 5 bases from J, with 9 bases in between. The CDR3 extends over 14 amino acids. The CDR3 DNA is TGTGCCAGCAGCCAATTTGGCCCTCACAATGAGCAGTTCTTC. Protein sequence: CASSQFGPHNEQFF.

The chain combines TRBV5-1 with TRBJ1-1; D is ambiguous. The V gene's germline CDR1 is SGHRS and CDR2 YFSETQ. The CDR3 runs 14 residues. V gave up 0 bases and J gave up 3 bases, with 9 bases separating them. The CDR3 sequence: CASSLVFGDTEAFF. The CDR3 nucleotides are TGCGCCAGCAGCTTGGTATTCGGGGACACTGAAGCTTTCTTT.

The DNA for the CDR3 is TGTGCCAGTAGTGGACGTGGTAGATACACTGAAGCTTTCTTT. Its translation: CASSGRGRYTEAFF. The chain recombines TRBV19 with TRBJ1-1; D is uncertain. This CDR3 has 14 amino acids. Germline V gene sequence: CDR1 LNHDA, CDR2 SQIVND (reference sequence). Trimming left V 5 bases short and J 3 bases short, with 13 bases between.

The genes are TRBV5-1 and TRBJ1-5; D remains ambiguous. CDR3 length: 14 amino acids. V shed 2 bases and J shed 5 bases, with 11 bases lying between them. The germline V gene encodes CDR1 SGHRS and CDR2 YFSETQ. CDR3 sequence: CASSFGGYDQPQHF. Written as DNA, the CDR3 is TGCGCCAGCAGCTTTGGAGGGTATGATCAGCCCCAGCATTTT.